The rows below give T cell receptor beta chains drawn from one sample of a study of T cell responses to AZD1222 COVID-19 vaccine. Sequencing used immunoSEQ multiplex PCR; TCRdb keeps in-frame clones, though not all of them. The data contain about 140,000 clones, 75% to 90% of them singletons. The starting material was peripheral blood, obtained on day 0 of AZD1222 vaccination. All receptors derive from an adult in good health. Both conserved end residues are part of each CDR3. A D gene is named only where the DNA matches it firmly. Clone size, where shown, is once, few, many, or a class for clones that have expanded.

abundance | j_gene | v_gene | d_gene | CDR3nt | CDR3aa
- | TRBJ2-7 | TRBV6-5 | TRBD1 | TGTGCCAGCAGTTCTGACAGGGGTCGGTACGAGCAGTACTTC | CASSSDRGRYEQYF
- | TRBJ1-3 | TRBV28 | - | TGTGCCAGCAGTTCCCCTGCAGGGGTCTCTGGAAACACCATATATTTT | CASSSPAGVSGNTIYF
- | TRBJ1-2 | TRBV19 | - | TGTGCCAGTAGCACCCCCCCCACTAACTATGGCTACACCTTC | CASSTPPTNYGYTF
- | TRBJ2-1 | TRBV7-8 | - | TGTGCCAGCAGCTTAGTCCTTAGAGGGATTCTCAACAATGAGCAGTTCTTC | CASSLVLRGILNNEQFF
once | TRBJ2-7 | TRBV3-1/TRBV3-2 | - | TGTGCCAGCAGCCAAGAGGGGGGACTTTACTACGAGCAGTACTTC | CASSQEGGLYYEQYF
- | TRBJ1-1 | TRBV7-9 | - | TGTGCCAGCAGCTCCCCAGGTGGGGGATTGAACACTGAAGCTTTCTTT | CASSSPGGGLNTEAFF
- | TRBJ2-7 | TRBV11-1 | - | TGTGCCAGCAGCAACGGGGTAAACGAGCAGTACTTC | CASSNGVNEQYF
- | TRBJ1-3 | TRBV19 | - | TGTGCCAGTAAAAGTGCGTCCGCGGGGGGAAACACCATATATTTT | CASKSASAGGNTIYF
- | TRBJ2-7 | TRBV2 | - | TGTGCCAGCAGTCGGGACGGAACCTACGAGCAGTACTTC | CASSRDGTYEQYF
- | TRBJ2-2 | TRBV5-1 | - | TGCGCCAGCAGCGGGTGGGGTAGCGGAAGTAACACCGGGGAGCTGTTTTTT | CASSGWGSGSNTGELFF
- | TRBJ1-1 | TRBV20-1 | - | TGCAGTGCCGAGGATCGGTGGGAAGCTTTCTTT | CSAEDRWEAFF
- | TRBJ2-1 | TRBV5-1 | TRBD1 | TGCGCCAGCAGCTCCCGACAGGGGAGCAACAATGAGCAGTTCTTC | CASSSRQGSNNEQFF
- | TRBJ2-3 | TRBV7-2 | - | TGTGCCAGCAGCTCGTCTAGCACAGATACGCAGTATTTT | CASSSSSTDTQYF
- | TRBJ2-7 | TRBV5-1 | TRBD1 | TGCGCCAGCAGCACCGGGACAGGGGGTTACGAGCAGTACTTC | CASSTGTGGYEQYF
- | TRBJ2-5 | TRBV18 | - | TGTGCCAGCTCACCAGCAAGGGTGTTAAGAGGGGAGACCCAGTACTTC | CASSPARVLRGETQYF
- | TRBJ1-2 | TRBV3-1/TRBV3-2 | - | TGTGCCAGCAGCCCCCTGGGTTCCGGATACTATGGCTACACCTTC | CASSPLGSGYYGYTF
- | TRBJ1-2 | TRBV15 | - | TGTGCCACCAGCAGAGATGCCGGGAGCTATGGCTACACCTTC | CATSRDAGSYGYTF
once | TRBJ2-1 | TRBV28 | TRBD2 | TGTGCCAGCGGTGGAGTGGCCTCATGGACTAGCGGGGTATTTGGTGAGCAGTTCTTC | CASGGVASWTSGVFGEQFF
few | TRBJ1-1 | TRBV28 | - | TGTGCCAGCGGGGCAGGGCAGACTGAAGCTTTCTTT | CASGAGQTEAFF
once | TRBJ1-5 | TRBV28 | - | TGTGCCAGCAGTCAGCCCGGGTCCCTTGATCAGCCCCAGCATTTT | CASSQPGSLDQPQHF
- | TRBJ1-5 | TRBV28 | - | TGTGCCAGCAGTTTCTTGGGTCCCCAGCATTTT | CASSFLGPQHF
- | TRBJ2-1 | TRBV6-6 | - | TGTGCCAGCAGTTACTCGAACGCCAAGACCGATCAGTTCTTC | CASSYSNAKTDQFF
- | TRBJ2-1 | TRBV6-5 | - | TGTGCCAGCAGTTCGTTAGTTAGAGGGGAGCAGTTCTTC | CASSSLVRGEQFF
- | TRBJ1-1 | TRBV10-2 | - | TGCGCCAGCAGTGAGAAAGTTGGGGGCAGGACTGAAGCTTTCTTT | CASSEKVGGRTEAFF